This TCR beta chain comes out of a study of cytomegalovirus exposure and HLA in healthy donors. About the research overall: About 85 million unique TCR sequences came from HLA-typed donors in an early release. Falling in the Caucasian-associated ancestry cluster were 81% of under 500 genotyped donors. General study results and limits: Some V segments, including TRBV6-2 and TRBV6-3, were excluded as indistinguishable. The authors later linked a missense DCLRE1C variant to TCR beta V- and J-gene trimming.

Germline values: CDR1 MNHNS, CDR2 SASEGT. The CDR3 totals 18 residues. V was trimmed by 0 bases and J by 0 bases, leaving 15 bases between them. Comments on this clone: Its specificity is unknown.

The PCR had 60 Vbeta and 13 Jbeta primers. Sequencing used immunoSEQ multiplex PCR; TCRdb keeps in-frame clones, though not all of them. The data show about 170,000 clones, about 85% seen once. Sequenced sample: PBMCs. This clonotype was obtained from a man younger than 35 in good health and CMV-seropositive. V gene TRBV6-1 combines with J gene TRBJ1-5; D possibly corresponds to TRBD1 (6 bases). CDR3 amino acids: CASSEARPRGDSNQPQHF. The CDR3 DNA is TGTGCCAGCAGTGAAGCTAGGCCCAGGGGAGATAGCAATCAGCCCCAGCATTTT.